Listed below are T cell receptor beta chains from one sample, sequenced in a study of blood T cell repertoires in COVID-19. The repertoire was sequenced with immunoSEQ multiplex PCR; TCRdb's copy has only in-frame clones and lacks some. This sample yields approximately 140,000 clones, of which under 90% are seen a single time; under 9.5% belongs to the top ten. Sequenced sample: peripheral blood. The receptors derive from a woman older than 75 in a cohort sampled during active or convalescent COVID-19. The CDR3 runs from the conserved cysteine through the conserved F or W. The D gene is left open where the match is weak. Clone sizes are given selectively: once, few, many, or a class where the clone is expanded.

CDR3 DNA: TGTGCCAGCAGACAACAGGGCTGGAACTATGGCTACACCTTC; CDR3 protein: CASRQQGWNYGYTF; V gene: TRBV5-6; D gene: NA; clone size: NA; J gene: TRBJ1-2
CDR3 DNA: TGTGCCAGCAGCCAAGTTGGGGCCAAGAACACTGAAGCTTTCTTT; CDR3 protein: CASSQVGAKNTEAFF; V gene: TRBV3-1/TRBV3-2; D gene: NA; clone size: few; J gene: TRBJ1-1
CDR3 DNA: TGTGCCAGCAGCCGCACTAGCGGGGGGGGTTCAGATACGCAGTATTTT; CDR3 protein: CASSRTSGGGSDTQYF; V gene: TRBV11-3; D gene: TRBD2; clone size: NA; J gene: TRBJ2-3
CDR3 DNA: TGCGCCAGCAGCCTCAGTCAACAGGGTCGTGGCTACACCTTC; CDR3 protein: CASSLSQQGRGYTF; V gene: TRBV4-1; D gene: NA; clone size: NA; J gene: TRBJ1-2
CDR3 DNA: TGTGCCAGTAGTATTGACAGGGGGCGGAGTACGCAGTATTTT; CDR3 protein: CASSIDRGRSTQYF; V gene: TRBV19; D gene: TRBD1; clone size: NA; J gene: TRBJ2-3
CDR3 DNA: TGTGCCAGCAGCCAAGCCGCGGGTAATCAGCCCCAGCATTTT; CDR3 protein: CASSQAAGNQPQHF; V gene: TRBV3-1/TRBV3-2; D gene: NA; clone size: NA; J gene: TRBJ1-5
CDR3 DNA: TGTGCCAGCAGTTTAAGTAGAATGAACTATGGCTACACCTTC; CDR3 protein: CASSLSRMNYGYTF; V gene: TRBV28; D gene: NA; clone size: NA; J gene: TRBJ1-2
CDR3 DNA: TGTGCCAGCAGCTTAGGGCAGGGGGCAAGAGATACGCAGTATTTT; CDR3 protein: CASSLGQGARDTQYF; V gene: TRBV7-9; D gene: TRBD1; clone size: NA; J gene: TRBJ2-3
CDR3 DNA: TGCGCCAGCAGCCAGGCGCTAGCGTTCAATGAGCAGTTCTTC; CDR3 protein: CASSQALAFNEQFF; V gene: TRBV4-1; D gene: NA; clone size: NA; J gene: TRBJ2-1
CDR3 DNA: TGTGCCAGCAGCTTATACATTGGGGCGAACACTGAAGCTTTCTTT; CDR3 protein: CASSLYIGANTEAFF; V gene: TRBV7-9; D gene: NA; clone size: few; J gene: TRBJ1-1
CDR3 DNA: TGTGCCAGCAGTCCTGCAGGCGAGCCCCAGCATTTT; CDR3 protein: CASSPAGEPQHF; V gene: TRBV12-3/TRBV12-4; D gene: NA; clone size: NA; J gene: TRBJ1-5
CDR3 DNA: TGTGCCAGCAAGCAGGGTCTATACAATGAGCAGTTCTTC; CDR3 protein: CASKQGLYNEQFF; V gene: TRBV3-1/TRBV3-2; D gene: NA; clone size: NA; J gene: TRBJ2-1
CDR3 DNA: TGCGCCAGCAGCAAGGGGCGGACCGATTACGAGCAGTACTTC; CDR3 protein: CASSKGRTDYEQYF; V gene: TRBV5-1; D gene: NA; clone size: NA; J gene: TRBJ2-7
CDR3 DNA: TGTGCCAGCAGCTTAACAGGGGGCGACCAGCCCCAGCATTTT; CDR3 protein: CASSLTGGDQPQHF; V gene: TRBV7-2; D gene: TRBD1; clone size: NA; J gene: TRBJ1-5
CDR3 DNA: TGTGCCAGTAGTATTAGTCTGCTCGGGGAGGGGGAGCAGTACTTC; CDR3 protein: CASSISLLGEGEQYF; V gene: TRBV19; D gene: TRBD2; clone size: NA; J gene: TRBJ2-7
CDR3 DNA: TGTGCCAGCAGCCAGCACTCCTCTAGCGGGGAGGGCTTTGATACGCAGTATTTT; CDR3 protein: CASSQHSSSGEGFDTQYF; V gene: TRBV4-2; D gene: TRBD2; clone size: NA; J gene: TRBJ2-3
CDR3 DNA: TGTGCCAGCAGTTACCCCCTGACAGAAACTAATGAAAAACTGTTTTTT; CDR3 protein: CASSYPLTETNEKLFF; V gene: TRBV6-6; D gene: NA; clone size: NA; J gene: TRBJ1-4
CDR3 DNA: TGTGCCAGCAGTTACTTCCAGTACGAGCAGTACTTC; CDR3 protein: CASSYFQYEQYF; V gene: TRBV6-2/TRBV6-3; D gene: NA; clone size: NA; J gene: TRBJ2-7
CDR3 DNA: TGCGCCAGCAGCCAAGATTACGGGGGGCTAGAAAATGAGCAGTTCTTC; CDR3 protein: CASSQDYGGLENEQFF; V gene: TRBV4-1; D gene: NA; clone size: NA; J gene: TRBJ2-1
CDR3 DNA: TGTGCCAGCAGTATAACAGAATACGAGCAGTACTTC; CDR3 protein: CASSITEYEQYF; V gene: TRBV6-5; D gene: NA; clone size: NA; J gene: TRBJ2-7
CDR3 DNA: TGTGCCAGCAGGCCACGGGACACTCAAGAGACCCAGTACTTC; CDR3 protein: CASRPRDTQETQYF; V gene: TRBV7-9; D gene: NA; clone size: NA; J gene: TRBJ2-5
CDR3 DNA: TGTGCCAGCAGCCGAACGACTAGCGGTTACACCGGGGAGCTGTTTTTT; CDR3 protein: CASSRTTSGYTGELFF; V gene: TRBV6-2/TRBV6-3; D gene: TRBD2; clone size: NA; J gene: TRBJ2-2
CDR3 DNA: TGTGCTAGTGGCGACTCCGGGACAGGGGGCTATGGCTACACCTTC; CDR3 protein: CASGDSGTGGYGYTF; V gene: TRBV12-5; D gene: TRBD1; clone size: NA; J gene: TRBJ1-2
CDR3 DNA: TGTGCCAGCAGCCCCCGTATGACCGGGGAGCTGTTTTTT; CDR3 protein: CASSPRMTGELFF; V gene: TRBV7-2; D gene: NA; clone size: NA; J gene: TRBJ2-2
CDR3 DNA: TGTGCCAGCAGCCCGACTGGGTTTGGCGCCACTGAAGCTTTCTTT; CDR3 protein: CASSPTGFGATEAFF; V gene: TRBV3-1/TRBV3-2; D gene: NA; clone size: NA; J gene: TRBJ1-1
CDR3 DNA: TGCGCCAGCAGCTTGGTTACAGCCTACACAGATACGCAGTATTTT; CDR3 protein: CASSLVTAYTDTQYF; V gene: TRBV5-1; D gene: NA; clone size: once; J gene: TRBJ2-3
CDR3 DNA: TGTGCCAGCGGACGCGACGAGACTATTAATGAAAAACTGTTTTTT; CDR3 protein: CASGRDETINEKLFF; V gene: TRBV28; D gene: NA; clone size: NA; J gene: TRBJ1-4
CDR3 DNA: TGTGCCAGCAGCTTGAGGGGACTAGCAAAATTAGTATCCTACGAGCAGTACTTC; CDR3 protein: CASSLRGLAKLVSYEQYF; V gene: TRBV5-6; D gene: TRBD2; clone size: few; J gene: TRBJ2-7
CDR3 DNA: TGTGCCAGCAGTACTACGACTAGCGGGAGGTGGAATGAGCAGTTCTTC; CDR3 protein: CASSTTTSGRWNEQFF; V gene: TRBV6-2/TRBV6-3; D gene: TRBD2; clone size: NA; J gene: TRBJ2-1
CDR3 DNA: TGTGCCAGCAGCTCGGGCCCGGCGGGGGGCAACTATGGCTACACCTTC; CDR3 protein: CASSSGPAGGNYGYTF; V gene: TRBV5-5; D gene: NA; clone size: NA; J gene: TRBJ1-2
CDR3 DNA: TGTGCCTGGAGGCCCCCCGGGGGTGGAAACACCATATATTTT; CDR3 protein: CAWRPPGGGNTIYF; V gene: TRBV30; D gene: NA; clone size: NA; J gene: TRBJ1-3